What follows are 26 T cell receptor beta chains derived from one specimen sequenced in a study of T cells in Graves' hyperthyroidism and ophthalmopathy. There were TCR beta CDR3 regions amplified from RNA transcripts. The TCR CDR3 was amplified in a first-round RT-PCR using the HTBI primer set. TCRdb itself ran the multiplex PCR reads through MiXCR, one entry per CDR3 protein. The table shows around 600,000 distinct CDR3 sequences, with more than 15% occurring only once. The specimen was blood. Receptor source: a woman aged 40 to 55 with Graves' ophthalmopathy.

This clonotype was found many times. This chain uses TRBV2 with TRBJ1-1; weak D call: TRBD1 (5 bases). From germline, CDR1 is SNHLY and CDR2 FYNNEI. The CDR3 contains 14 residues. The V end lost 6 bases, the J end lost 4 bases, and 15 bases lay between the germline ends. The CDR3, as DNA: TGTGCCAGCAGGGAACAGGTAGACATCACTGAAGCTTTCTTT. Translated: CASREQVDITEAFF.

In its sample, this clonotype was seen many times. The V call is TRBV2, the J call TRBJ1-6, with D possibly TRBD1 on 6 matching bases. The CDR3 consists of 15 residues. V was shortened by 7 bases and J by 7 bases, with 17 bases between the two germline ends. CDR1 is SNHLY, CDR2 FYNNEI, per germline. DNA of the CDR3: TGTGCCAGCAATCGCGAGGCAGGGGTGAATTCACCCCTCCACTTT. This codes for CASNREAGVNSPLHF.

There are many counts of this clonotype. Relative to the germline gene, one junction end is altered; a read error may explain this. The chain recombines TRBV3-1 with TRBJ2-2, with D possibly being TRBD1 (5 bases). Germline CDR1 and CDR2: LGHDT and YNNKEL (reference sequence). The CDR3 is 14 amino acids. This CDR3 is CASSQALDTEELFF. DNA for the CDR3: TGTGCCAGCAGCCAAGCCCTGGACACCGAGGAGCTGTTTTTT.

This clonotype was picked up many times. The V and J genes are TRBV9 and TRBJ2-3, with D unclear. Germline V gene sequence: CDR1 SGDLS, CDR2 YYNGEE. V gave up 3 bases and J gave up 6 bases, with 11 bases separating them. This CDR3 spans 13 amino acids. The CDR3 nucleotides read TGTGCCAGCAGCGCCAGTCTCGGGGATACGCAGTATTTT. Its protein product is CASSASLGDTQYF.

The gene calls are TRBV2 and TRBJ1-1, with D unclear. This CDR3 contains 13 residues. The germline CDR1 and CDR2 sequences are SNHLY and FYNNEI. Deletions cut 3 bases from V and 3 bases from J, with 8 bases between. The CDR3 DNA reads TGTGCCAGCAGTGATGGAGGTTACACTGAAGCTTTCTTT. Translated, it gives CASSDGGYTEAFF.

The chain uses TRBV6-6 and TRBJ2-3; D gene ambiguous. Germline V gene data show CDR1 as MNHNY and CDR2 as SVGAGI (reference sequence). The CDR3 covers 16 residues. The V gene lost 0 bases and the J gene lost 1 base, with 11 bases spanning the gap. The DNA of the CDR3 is TGTGCCAGCAGTTACTCTACCGGAGCTGGCACAGATACGCAGTATTTT. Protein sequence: CASSYSTGAGTDTQYF.

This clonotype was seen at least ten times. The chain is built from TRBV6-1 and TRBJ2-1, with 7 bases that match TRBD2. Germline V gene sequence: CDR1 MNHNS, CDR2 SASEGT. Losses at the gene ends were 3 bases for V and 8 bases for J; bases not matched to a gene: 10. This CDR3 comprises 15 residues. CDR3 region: CASSDWGEGPHEQFF. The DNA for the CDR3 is TGTGCCAGCAGTGATTGGGGGGAGGGCCCTCATGAGCAGTTCTTC.

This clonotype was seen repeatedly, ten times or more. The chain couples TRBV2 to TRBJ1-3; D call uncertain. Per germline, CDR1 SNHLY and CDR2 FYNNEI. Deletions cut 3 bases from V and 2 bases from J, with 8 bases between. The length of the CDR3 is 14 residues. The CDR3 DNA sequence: TGTGCCAGCAGTGATCCGATAGCTGGAAACACCATATATTTT. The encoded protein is CASSDPIAGNTIYF.

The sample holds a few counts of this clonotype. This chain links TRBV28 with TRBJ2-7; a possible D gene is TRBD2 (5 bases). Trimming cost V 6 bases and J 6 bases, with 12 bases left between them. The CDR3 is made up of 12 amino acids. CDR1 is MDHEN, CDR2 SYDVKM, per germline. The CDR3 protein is CASSRLTGEQYF. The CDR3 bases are TGTGCCAGCAGCAGACTAACGGGCGAGCAGTACTTC.

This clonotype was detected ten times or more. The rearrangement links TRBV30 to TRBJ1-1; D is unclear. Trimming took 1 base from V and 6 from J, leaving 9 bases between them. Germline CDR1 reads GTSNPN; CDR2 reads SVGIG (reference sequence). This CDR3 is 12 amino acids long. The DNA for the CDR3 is TGTGCCTGGAGTGCCCTATTCCCTGAAGCTTTCTTT. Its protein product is CAWSALFPEAFF.

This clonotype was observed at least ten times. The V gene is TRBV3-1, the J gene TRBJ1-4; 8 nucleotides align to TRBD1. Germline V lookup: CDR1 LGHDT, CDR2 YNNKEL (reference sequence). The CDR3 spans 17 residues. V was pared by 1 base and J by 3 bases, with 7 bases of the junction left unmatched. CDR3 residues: CASSQGAGGLANEKLFF. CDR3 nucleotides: TGTGCCAGCAGCCAAGGGGCAGGGGGCCTGGCTAATGAAAAACTGTTTTTT.

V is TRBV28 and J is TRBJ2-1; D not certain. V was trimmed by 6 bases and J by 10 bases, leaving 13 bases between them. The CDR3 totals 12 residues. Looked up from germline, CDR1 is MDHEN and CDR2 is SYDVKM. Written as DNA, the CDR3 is TGTGCCAGCAGCCCTCTAGGACGCGAGCAGTTCTTC. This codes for CASSPLGREQFF.

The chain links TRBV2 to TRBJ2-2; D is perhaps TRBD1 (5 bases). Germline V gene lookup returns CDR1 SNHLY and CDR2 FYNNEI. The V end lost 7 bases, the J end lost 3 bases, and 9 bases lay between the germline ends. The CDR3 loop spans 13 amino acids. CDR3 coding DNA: TGTGCCAGCACCAGGGTCTACACCGGGGAGCTGTTTTTT. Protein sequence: CASTRVYTGELFF.

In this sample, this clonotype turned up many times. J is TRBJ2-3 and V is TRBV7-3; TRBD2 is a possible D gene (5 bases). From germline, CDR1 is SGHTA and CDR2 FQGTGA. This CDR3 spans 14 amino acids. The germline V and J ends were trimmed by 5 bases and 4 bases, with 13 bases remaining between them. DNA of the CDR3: TGTGCCAGCAGCCCGGGATCTGAACCAGATACGCAGTATTTT. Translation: CASSPGSEPDTQYF.

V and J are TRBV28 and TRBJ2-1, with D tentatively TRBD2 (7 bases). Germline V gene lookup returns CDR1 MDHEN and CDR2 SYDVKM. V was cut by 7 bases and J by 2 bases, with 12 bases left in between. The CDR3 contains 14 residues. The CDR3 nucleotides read TGTGCCAGCACCGACGGGGGGCCCTACAATGAGCAGTTCTTC. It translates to CASTDGGPYNEQFF. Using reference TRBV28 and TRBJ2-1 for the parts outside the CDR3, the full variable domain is DVKVTQSSRYLVKRTGEKVFLECVQDMDHENMFWYRQDPGLGLRLIYFSYDVKMKEKGDIPEGYSVSREKKERFSLILESASTNQTSMYLCASTDGGPYNEQFFGPGTRLTVL.

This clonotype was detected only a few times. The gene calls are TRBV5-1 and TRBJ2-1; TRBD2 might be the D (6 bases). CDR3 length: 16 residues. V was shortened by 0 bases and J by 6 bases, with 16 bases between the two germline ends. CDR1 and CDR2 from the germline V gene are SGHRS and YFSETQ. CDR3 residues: CASSLGLRAGSNEQFF. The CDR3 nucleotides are TGCGCCAGCAGCTTGGGACTGCGGGCGGGAAGCAATGAGCAGTTCTTC.

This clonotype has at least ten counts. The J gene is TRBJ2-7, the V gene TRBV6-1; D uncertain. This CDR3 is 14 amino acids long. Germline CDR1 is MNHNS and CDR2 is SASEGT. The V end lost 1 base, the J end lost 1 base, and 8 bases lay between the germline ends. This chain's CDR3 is CASSEGSISYEQYF. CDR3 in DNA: TGTGCCAGCAGTGAAGGGAGTATTTCCTACGAGCAGTACTTC.

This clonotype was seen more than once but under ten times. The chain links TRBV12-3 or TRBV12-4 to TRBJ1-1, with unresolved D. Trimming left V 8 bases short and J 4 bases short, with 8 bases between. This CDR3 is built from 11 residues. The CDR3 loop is CASLSLTEAFF. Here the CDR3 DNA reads TGTGCCAGCCTCAGCCTCACTGAAGCTTTCTTT.

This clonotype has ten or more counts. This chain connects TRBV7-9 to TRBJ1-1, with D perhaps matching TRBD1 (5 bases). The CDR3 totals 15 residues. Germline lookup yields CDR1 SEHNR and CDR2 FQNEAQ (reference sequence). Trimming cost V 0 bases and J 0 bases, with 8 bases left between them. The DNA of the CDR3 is TGTGCCAGCAGCTTAGCACTGACAGTGAACACTGAAGCTTTCTTT. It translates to CASSLALTVNTEAFF.

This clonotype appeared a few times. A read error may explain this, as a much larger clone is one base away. The CDR3 region has the DNA TGTGCCAGCAGCTCGACAGGGGAAGCTTCCTTT. This codes for CASSSTGEASF. This chain uses TRBV12-3 or TRBV12-4 with TRBJ1-1; TRBD1 matches 8 bases. The CDR3 loop spans 11 amino acids.

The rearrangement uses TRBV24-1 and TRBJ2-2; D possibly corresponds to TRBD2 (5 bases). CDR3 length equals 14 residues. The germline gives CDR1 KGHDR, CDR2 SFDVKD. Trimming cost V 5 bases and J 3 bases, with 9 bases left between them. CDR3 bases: TGTGCCACCAGTGCCGGGGAGTACACCGGGGAGCTGTTTTTT. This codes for CATSAGEYTGELFF.

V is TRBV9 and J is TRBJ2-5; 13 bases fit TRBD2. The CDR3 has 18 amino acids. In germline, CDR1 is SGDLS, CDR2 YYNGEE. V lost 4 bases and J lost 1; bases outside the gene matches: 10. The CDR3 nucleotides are TGTGCCAGCAGCCTTACTAGCGGGAGGGCCGCCGGCCAAGAGACCCAGTACTTC. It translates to CASSLTSGRAAGQETQYF.

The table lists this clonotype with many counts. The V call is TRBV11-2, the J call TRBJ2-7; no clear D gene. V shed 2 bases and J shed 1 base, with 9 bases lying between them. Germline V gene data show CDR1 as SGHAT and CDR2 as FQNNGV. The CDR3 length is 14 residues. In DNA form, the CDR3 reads TGTGCCAGCAGCTTATGGTCCGGTTCCTACGAGCAGTACTTC. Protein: CASSLWSGSYEQYF.

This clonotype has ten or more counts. The CDR3 here is CASSLGFEAFF. The CDR3 region has the DNA TGTGCCAGCAGCTTGGGCTTTGAAGCTTTCTTT. The chain carries TRBV5-6 and TRBJ1-1; D is undetermined. CDR1 and CDR2 (germline): SGHDT, YYEEEE. The CDR3 contains 11 residues. Trimming left V 0 bases short and J 7 bases short, with 4 bases between.

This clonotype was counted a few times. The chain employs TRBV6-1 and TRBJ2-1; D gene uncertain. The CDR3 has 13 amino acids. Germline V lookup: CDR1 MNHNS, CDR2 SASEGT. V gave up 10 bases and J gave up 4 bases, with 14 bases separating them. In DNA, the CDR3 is TGTGCCATCGGCGGAAGGCAATACAATGAGCAGTTCTTC. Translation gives CAIGGRQYNEQFF.

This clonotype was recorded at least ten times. The CDR3 here is CASSTGGEQFF. The CDR3 DNA reads TGTGCCAGCAGCACAGGGGGAGAGCAGTTCTTC. This sequence joins TRBV6-2 or TRBV6-3 and TRBJ2-1; 8 bases match TRBD1. The germline V gene has CDR1 MNHEY and CDR2 SVGEGT. Germline trimming cut 6 bases from V and 10 bases from J; bases unmatched to any gene: 2. The CDR3 covers 11 residues.